The 14 T cell receptor beta chains in this list originate from one sample, sequenced in a study of T-cell reconstitution after alpha-beta-depleted transplantation in children. Unique molecular identifiers featured in how the TCRbeta library was prepared. TCRdb itself ran the PCR reads through MiXCR, one entry per CDR3 protein. The data hold 800,000 to 1,000,000 distinct CDR3 sequences, with about 26% observed a single time. The sample in question was PBMCs, mostly from graft donor cells, obtained 360 days after TCRalphabeta/CD19-depleted stem cell transplant. The receptors were gathered from a boy younger than two who had a stem cell transplant for SCID, so the T cells may come from the graft donor.

The V and J genes are TRBV12-3 or TRBV12-4 and TRBJ1-1; D is possibly TRBD1 (6 bases). V dropped 3 bases and J dropped 10 bases, with 15 bases sitting between them. CDR3 length: 13 amino acids. CDR3 nucleotides: TGTGCCAGCAGTTTCTCCAGGGGAAGATCAGCTTTCTTT. Translating it yields CASSFSRGRSAFF.

The table lists this clonotype with a few counts. The chain combines TRBV7-8 with TRBJ2-3; D is unclear. V was shortened by 5 bases and J by 6 bases, with 15 bases between the two germline ends. The V gene's germline CDR1 is SGHVS and CDR2 FQNEAQ. The CDR3 has 14 residues. CDR3 bases: TGTGCCAGCAGCGAGGAAATATATGGGGATACGCAGTATTTT. This gives the protein CASSEEIYGDTQYF.

The rearrangement links TRBV4-1 to TRBJ2-6, with D unresolved. The CDR3 has 14 amino acids. The V gene's germline CDR1 is MGHRA and CDR2 YSYEKL. V dropped 8 bases and J dropped 3 bases, with 11 bases sitting between them. The CDR3 bases are TGCGCCAGCCTGGAAATTGGTGGGGCCAACGTCCTGACTTTC. Translated, it gives CASLEIGGANVLTF.

V is TRBV18 and J is TRBJ2-2; 7 nucleotides match TRBD2. The CDR3 has 15 amino acids. Unmatched junction bases numbered 8, after V lost 3 bases and J lost 7 bases. Germline V CDR1 and CDR2: KGHSH, LQKENI. CDR3 region: CASSPQEAGVGELFF. DNA for the CDR3: TGTGCCAGCTCACCGCAGGAGGCGGGAGTCGGGGAGCTGTTTTTT.

The sample holds a few counts of this clonotype. CDR3: CASSDVRLAGGPGETQYF. The CDR3 DNA reads TGTGCCAGCAGTGACGTCCGGCTAGCGGGGGGGCCAGGAGAGACCCAGTACTTC. The V and J genes are TRBV2 and TRBJ2-5, with 12 nucleotides matching TRBD2. Germline trimming cut 3 bases from V and 4 bases from J; bases unmatched to any gene: 12. In germline, CDR1 is SNHLY, CDR2 FYNNEI. This CDR3 contains 18 residues. Together with reference TRBV2 and TRBJ2-5, the CDR3 gives the full variable domain: EPEVTQTPSHQVTQMGQEVILRCVPISNHLYFYWYRQILGQKVEFLVSFYNNEISEKSEIFDDQFSVERPDGSNFTLKIRSTKLEDSAMYFCASSDVRLAGGPGETQYFGPGTRLLVL.

The chain carries TRBV7-8 and TRBJ1-1; no clear D gene. The CDR3 loop spans 12 amino acids. V lost 5 bases, J lost 9 bases, and 13 bases lay in between. CDR1 and CDR2 from the germline V gene are SGHVS and FQNEAQ. For the CDR3, the DNA is TGTGCCAGCAGCACCGTGTCAGGCAAAGCTTTCTTT. It encodes CASSTVSGKAFF. Full variable domain (missing parts from reference TRBV7-8 and TRBJ1-1): GAGVSQSPRYKVAKRGQDVALRCDPISGHVSLFWYQQALGQGPEFLTYFQNEAQLDKSGLPSDRFFAERPEGSVSTLKIQRTQQEDSAVYLCASSTVSGKAFFGQGTRLTVV.

The rearrangement links TRBV7-9 to TRBJ2-5; D gene ambiguous. This CDR3 contains 15 residues. In germline, CDR1 is SEHNR, CDR2 FQNEAQ (reference sequence). The V end was cut by 6 bases, the J end by 0 bases, with 14 bases between. CDR3 in amino acids: CASSPHPPYQETQYF. The CDR3 DNA follows: TGTGCCAGCAGTCCCCACCCCCCGTACCAAGAGACCCAGTACTTC. Full variable domain (remainder filled in from reference TRBV7-9 and TRBJ2-5): DTGVSQNPRHKITKRGQNVTFRCDPISEHNRLYWYRQTLGQGPEFLTYFQNEAQLEKSRLLSDRFSAERPKGSFSTLEIQRTEQGDSAMYLCASSPHPPYQETQYFGPGTRLLVL.

V gene TRBV9 combines with J gene TRBJ2-1, with D unclear. CDR3 length: 13 residues. V was cut by 1 base and J by 10 bases, with 12 bases left in between. CDR1 and CDR2 from the germline V gene are SGDLS and YYNGEE. CDR3 sequence reads: CASSVSLDPEQFF. Here the CDR3 DNA reads TGTGCCAGCAGCGTATCGCTAGACCCCGAGCAGTTCTTC. The full variable domain, rest sourced from reference TRBV9 and TRBJ2-1, is DSGVTQTPKHLITATGQRVTLRCSPRSGDLSVYWYQQSLDQGLQFLIQYYNGEERAKGNILERFSAQQFPDLHSELNLSSLELGDSALYFCASSVSLDPEQFFGPGTRLTVL.

V gene TRBV24-1 combines with J gene TRBJ2-5; D is tentatively TRBD1 or TRBD2 (6 bases each). The V gene lost 0 bases and the J gene lost 5 bases, with 15 bases spanning the gap. Germline values: CDR1 KGHDR, CDR2 SFDVKD. The CDR3 is 16 residues long. The chain's CDR3 is CATSDLSSGGKETQYF. CDR3 nucleotides: TGTGCCACCAGTGATTTGTCTTCCGGGGGCAAGGAGACCCAGTACTTC.

This clonotype showed up just a few times. This chain connects TRBV29-1 to TRBJ2-1; 9 bases are a match to TRBD1. With V trimmed by 8 bases and J by 7 bases, 6 bases remained unmatched. Germline V lookup: CDR1 SQVTM, CDR2 ANQGSEA. The CDR3 runs 12 residues. CDR3 sequence: CSSRTGENEQFF. In nucleotides, the CDR3 is TGCAGCTCCAGGACAGGGGAAAATGAGCAGTTCTTC.

This chain joins TRBV7-9 and TRBJ2-1; possible D gene TRBD2, 5 bases. Trimming cost V 8 bases and J 6 bases, with 14 bases left between them. Germline V gives CDR1 SEHNR, CDR2 FQNEAQ (reference sequence). The CDR3 covers 13 residues. CDR3 region: CASPLVGSNEQFF. DNA of the CDR3: TGTGCCAGCCCCCTGGTGGGGAGCAATGAGCAGTTCTTC.

The chain recombines TRBV5-4 with TRBJ2-7; D may correspond to TRBD1 or TRBD2 (6 bases each). Germline V lookup: CDR1 SGHNT, CDR2 YYREEE (reference sequence). Trimming left V 2 bases short and J 6 bases short, with 21 bases between. The CDR3 runs to 16 residues. The chain's CDR3 is CASSFRRGTVESEQYF. The CDR3 DNA is TGTGCCAGCAGCTTTAGAAGGGGGACTGTCGAGTCCGAGCAGTACTTC.

The chain carries TRBV7-2 and TRBJ2-3; 8 bases align to TRBD2. This CDR3 contains 15 residues. The germline V gene has CDR1 SGHTA and CDR2 FQGNSA. The V segment lost 3 bases and the J segment 4 bases; nucleotides outside the gene matches: 6. The chain's CDR3 is CASSFAGGGPDTQYF. Written as DNA, the CDR3 is TGTGCCAGCAGCTTTGCGGGGGGTGGACCAGATACGCAGTATTTT.

This clonotype was seen more than once but under ten times. V and J are TRBV12-5 and TRBJ2-7; TRBD1 aligns across 7 bases. The CDR3 has 13 residues. CDR1 LGHNT and CDR2 FRNRAP come from the germline V gene. J lost 3 bases, V lost 7 bases, and 6 bases had no gene match. CDR3 loop: CASDRGGHYEQYF. The CDR3 nucleotides read TGTGCTAGTGATCGAGGGGGCCACTACGAGCAGTACTTC.